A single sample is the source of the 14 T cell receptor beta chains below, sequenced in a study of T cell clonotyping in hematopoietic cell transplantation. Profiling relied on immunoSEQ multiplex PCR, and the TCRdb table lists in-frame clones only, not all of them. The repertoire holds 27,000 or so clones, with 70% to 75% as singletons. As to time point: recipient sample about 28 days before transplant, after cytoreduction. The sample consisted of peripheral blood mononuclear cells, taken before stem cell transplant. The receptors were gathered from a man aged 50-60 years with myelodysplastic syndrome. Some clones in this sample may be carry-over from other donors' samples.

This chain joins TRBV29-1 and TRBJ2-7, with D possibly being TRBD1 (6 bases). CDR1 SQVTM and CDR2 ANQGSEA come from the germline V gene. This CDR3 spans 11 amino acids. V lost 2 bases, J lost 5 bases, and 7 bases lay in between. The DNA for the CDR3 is TGCAGCGTTGAACAGGGGAACGAGCAGTACTTC. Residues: CSVEQGNEQYF.

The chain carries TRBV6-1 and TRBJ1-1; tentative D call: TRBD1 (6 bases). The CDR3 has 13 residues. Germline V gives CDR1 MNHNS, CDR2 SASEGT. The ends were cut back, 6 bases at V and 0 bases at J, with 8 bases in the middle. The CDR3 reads CASRGALNTEAFF. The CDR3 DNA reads TGTGCCAGCAGGGGGGCTCTGAACACTGAAGCTTTCTTT.

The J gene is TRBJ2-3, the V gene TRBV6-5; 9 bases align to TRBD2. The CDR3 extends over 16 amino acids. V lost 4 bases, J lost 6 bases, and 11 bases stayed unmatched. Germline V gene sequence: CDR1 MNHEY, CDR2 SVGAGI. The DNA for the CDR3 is TGTGCCAGCAGTTCCCTGGGGATAGCGGGAGTGGATACGCAGTATTTT. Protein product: CASSSLGIAGVDTQYF.

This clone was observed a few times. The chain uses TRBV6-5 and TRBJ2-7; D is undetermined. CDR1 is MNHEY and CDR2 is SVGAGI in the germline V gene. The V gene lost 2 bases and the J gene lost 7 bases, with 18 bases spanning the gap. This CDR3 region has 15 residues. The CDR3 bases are TGTGCCAGCAGTTACAAAAGGGTTCTTAGGAATGAGCAGTACTTC. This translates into CASSYKRVLRNEQYF.

The CDR3 loop reads CASSYSIGVAFF. DNA for the CDR3: TGTGCCAGCAGTTACTCGATCGGGGTTGCTTTCTTT. The chain has TRBV6-6 and TRBJ1-1; D is unresolved. CDR3 length: 12 residues. The V gene's germline CDR1 is MNHNY and CDR2 SVGAGI (reference sequence). Trimming removed 0 bases from V and 11 bases from J, with 10 bases in between.

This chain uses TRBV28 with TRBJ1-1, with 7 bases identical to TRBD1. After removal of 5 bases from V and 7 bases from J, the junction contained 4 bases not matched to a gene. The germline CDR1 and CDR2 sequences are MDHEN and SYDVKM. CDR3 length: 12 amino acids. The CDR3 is CASSQQGLEAFF. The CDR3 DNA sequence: TGTGCCAGCAGTCAACAGGGGCTTGAAGCTTTCTTT.

CDR3 nucleotide sequence: TGTGCCAGCAGTGCCTCCCGGGACAGGACCTACGAGCAGTACTTC. Its translation: CASSASRDRTYEQYF. The genes are TRBV25-1 and TRBJ2-7; the match to TRBD1 covers 8 bases. The germline gives CDR1 MGHDK, CDR2 SYGVNS. J gave up 2 bases and V 4 bases, and 7 bases lay outside the gene matches. This CDR3 has 15 amino acids.

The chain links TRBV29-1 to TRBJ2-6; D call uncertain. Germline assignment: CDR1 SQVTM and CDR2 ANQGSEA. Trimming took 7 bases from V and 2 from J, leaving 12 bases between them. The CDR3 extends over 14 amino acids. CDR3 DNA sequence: TGCAGCGCGTCCCGGATCGCTGGGGCCAACGTCCTGACTTTC. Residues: CSASRIAGANVLTF.

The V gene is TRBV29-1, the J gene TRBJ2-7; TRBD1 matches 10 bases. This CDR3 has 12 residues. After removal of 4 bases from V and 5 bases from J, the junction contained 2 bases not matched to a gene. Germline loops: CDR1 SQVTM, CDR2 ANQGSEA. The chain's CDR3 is CSVAGQGDEQYF. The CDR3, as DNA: TGCAGCGTTGCAGGACAGGGGGACGAGCAGTACTTC.

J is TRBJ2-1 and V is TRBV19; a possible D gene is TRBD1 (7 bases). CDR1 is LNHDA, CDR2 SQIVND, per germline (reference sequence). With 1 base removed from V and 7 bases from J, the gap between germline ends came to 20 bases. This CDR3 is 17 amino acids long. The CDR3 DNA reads TGTGCCAGTAGTATAGTAGCGGCAGGGGGACTGGGGAATGAGCAGTTCTTC. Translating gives CASSIVAAGGLGNEQFF. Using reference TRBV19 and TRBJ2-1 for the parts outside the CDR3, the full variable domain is DGGITQSPKYLFRKEGQNVTLSCEQNLNHDAMYWYRQDPGQGLRLIYYSQIVNDFQKGDIAEGYSVSREKKESFPLTVTSAQKNPTAFYLCASSIVAAGGLGNEQFFGPGTRLTVL.

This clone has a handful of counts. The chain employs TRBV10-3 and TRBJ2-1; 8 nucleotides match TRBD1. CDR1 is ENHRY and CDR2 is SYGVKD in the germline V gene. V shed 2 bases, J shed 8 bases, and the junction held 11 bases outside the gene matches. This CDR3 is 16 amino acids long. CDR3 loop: CAISEPWTGPWDEQFF. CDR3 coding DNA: TGTGCCATCAGTGAGCCCTGGACAGGGCCCTGGGATGAGCAGTTCTTC.

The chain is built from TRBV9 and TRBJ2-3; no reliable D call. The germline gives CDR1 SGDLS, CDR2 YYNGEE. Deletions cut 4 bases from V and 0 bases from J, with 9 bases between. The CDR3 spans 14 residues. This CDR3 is CASSPTASTDTQYF. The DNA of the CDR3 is TGTGCCAGCAGCCCCACAGCTAGCACAGATACGCAGTATTTT.

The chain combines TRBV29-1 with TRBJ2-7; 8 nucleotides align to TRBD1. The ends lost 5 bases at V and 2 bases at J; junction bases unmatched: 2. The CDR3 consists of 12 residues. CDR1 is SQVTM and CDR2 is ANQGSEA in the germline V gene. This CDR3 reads CSVSGGPYEQYF. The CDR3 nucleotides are TGCAGCGTTTCAGGGGGCCCCTACGAGCAGTACTTC.

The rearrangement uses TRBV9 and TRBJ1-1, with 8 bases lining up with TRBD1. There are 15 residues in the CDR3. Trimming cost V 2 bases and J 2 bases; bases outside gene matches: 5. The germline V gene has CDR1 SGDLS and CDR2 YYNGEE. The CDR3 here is CASSVRGTGNTEAFF. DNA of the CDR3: TGTGCCAGCAGCGTGAGAGGGACAGGAAACACTGAAGCTTTCTTT.